The sequence of this TCR beta chain was determined in a study of cytomegalovirus exposure and HLA in healthy donors. Study-level results: In vitro, three CMV-associated chains proved specific for CMV antigens. The study designated 164 TCR beta chains cytomegalovirus-associated.

Some clones are missing from TCRdb's copy, which holds only in-frame ones; the method was immunoSEQ multiplex PCR. The table includes about 130,000 clones, about nine tenths detected once. The CDR3 is made up of 12 amino acids. Germline CDR1 SQVTM, CDR2 ANQGSEA. Losses at the gene ends were 4 bases for V and 5 bases for J; bases not matched to a gene: 1. As to this clone: Its antigen remains unidentified.

The receptor's source is a man aged 25-45 years in good health and CMV-seronegative. Sequenced input: PBMCs. The chain combines TRBV29-1 with TRBJ2-2; TRBD2 matches at 7 bases. CDR3 DNA: TGCAGCGTTGCGCGGGAGACCGGGGAGCTGTTTTTT. It is translated as CSVARETGELFF.